This T cell receptor (beta chain) derives from a study of blood T cell repertoires in COVID-19. Across the study: From the United States, Italy and Spain came samples of acute and convalescent COVID-19.

TCRdb's copy holds only in-frame clones and misses some; the assay was immunoSEQ multiplex PCR. In the table there are roughly 230,000 clones, over 70% of which are singletons. The TCR comes from a man in his forties with active or convalescent COVID-19. The sample was peripheral blood.

In DNA form, the CDR3 reads TGTGCCAGCAGCAGGAGACAGGTCACAGATACGCAGTATTTT. This encodes CASSRRQVTDTQYF. The chain joins TRBV7-9 to TRBJ2-3, with D tentatively TRBD1 (6 bases). The CDR3 totals 14 residues. Per the germline V gene, CDR1 is SEHNR and CDR2 is FQNEAQ (reference sequence). Trimming cost V 5 bases and J 2 bases, with 11 bases left between them.